Below, 23 T cell receptor beta chains from the same sample are listed, as sequenced in a study of blood T cell repertoires in COVID-19. The method was immunoSEQ multiplex PCR; TCRdb's version includes in-frame clones alone and lacks a portion of them. Of more than 85,000 clones in the sample, 84% were seen once. The sample was peripheral blood. The receptor set was obtained from a man aged 55 to 70 with acute or convalescent COVID-19.

This clone has a single count. The rearrangement uses TRBV12-3 or TRBV12-4 and TRBJ1-1; TRBD1 might be the D (5 bases). V was clipped by 8 bases and J by 13 bases, with 17 bases between them. The CDR3 runs to 11 residues. The CDR3, as DNA: TGTGCCAGCCGTTCGAAGAACGGGGGTTTCTTT. Its translation: CASRSKNGGFF.

CDR3 DNA: TGTGCTAGTGGTTTTACTAGCACAGATACGCAGTATTTT. Its protein is CASGFTSTDTQYF. This chain joins TRBV12-5 and TRBJ2-3; D not resolved. The CDR3 runs to 13 residues. V lost 3 bases, J lost 0 bases, and 4 bases lay in between. Germline V gene data show CDR1 as LGHNT and CDR2 as FRNRAP.

V usage is TRBV19 and J usage is TRBJ2-2; 8 bases fit TRBD1. With 6 bases clipped from V and 1 base from J, the junction kept 4 bases outside the gene matches. The CDR3 has 15 residues. CDR1 is LNHDA, CDR2 SQIVND, per germline (reference sequence). CDR3 DNA sequence: TGTGCCAGTAGAAGAGACAGGGGGAACACCGGGGAGCTGTTTTTT. As protein: CASRRDRGNTGELFF.

Note on this clone: Other nucleotide sequences in the sample specify the same CDR3. The rearrangement joins TRBV7-2 to TRBJ1-5; TRBD1 aligns across 7 bases. The CDR3 is 15 residues long. Germline CDR1 reads SGHTA; CDR2 reads FQGNSA. V lost 6 bases to trimming and J lost 1 base; unmatched junction nucleotides: 6. The CDR3 DNA reads TGTGCCAGCAGTCTACAGGGGTCGAGCAATCAGCCCCAGCATTTT. This codes for CASSLQGSSNQPQHF.

The V and J genes are TRBV2 and TRBJ1-1; 8 nucleotides line up with TRBD1. This CDR3 has 15 residues. After removal of 2 bases from V and 4 bases from J, the junction contained 6 bases not matched to a gene. Germline V CDR1 and CDR2: SNHLY, FYNNEI. The CDR3: CASSEQGAQSTEAFF. The DNA for the CDR3 is TGTGCCAGCAGTGAACAGGGGGCTCAAAGCACTGAAGCTTTCTTT.

The chain uses TRBV28 and TRBJ1-4; TRBD1 agrees at 10 bases. This CDR3 contains 15 residues. Germline lookup yields CDR1 MDHEN and CDR2 SYDVKM. With V trimmed by 6 bases and J by 3 bases, 4 bases remained unmatched. DNA of the CDR3: TGTGCCAGCAGCCGACAGGGGGCGTCTAATGAAAAACTGTTTTTT. Protein: CASSRQGASNEKLFF.

J is TRBJ2-7 and V is TRBV7-9, with 8 bases matching TRBD1. After removal of 1 base from V and 2 bases from J, the junction contained 1 base not matched to a gene. The V gene's germline CDR1 is SEHNR and CDR2 FQNEAQ (reference sequence). CDR3 length equals 14 residues. CDR3 in amino acids: CASSLETGAYEQYF. In nucleotides, the CDR3 is TGTGCCAGCAGCTTAGAGACAGGGGCCTACGAGCAGTACTTC.

V gene TRBV28 combines with J gene TRBJ2-7; weak D call: TRBD1 (6 bases). The V end was cut by 7 bases, the J end by 0 bases, with 13 bases between. The germline V gene encodes CDR1 MDHEN and CDR2 SYDVKM. The CDR3 is 14 residues long. The CDR3, as DNA: TGTGCCAGCAACACCCGGACAGTCTCCTACGAGCAGTACTTC. This translates into CASNTRTVSYEQYF.

V is TRBV19 and J is TRBJ1-2; TRBD1 is a possible D gene (6 bases). This CDR3 is built from 16 residues. The V and J ends lost 6 bases and 0 bases respectively, with 17 bases between them. The germline V gene encodes CDR1 LNHDA and CDR2 SQIVND (reference sequence). CDR3 in DNA: TGTGCCAGTAGCGATACCGGGACACGCGCTAACTATGGCTACACCTTC. It translates to CASSDTGTRANYGYTF.

The genes are TRBV2 and TRBJ2-7; TRBD2 agrees at 8 bases. Germline-derived CDR1 and CDR2 are SNHLY and FYNNEI. J was trimmed by 4 bases and V by 7 bases; bases with no gene match: 12. The CDR3 sequence is 15 residues long. CDR3 protein: CASKREGEIFYEQYF. In nucleotides, the CDR3 is TGTGCCAGCAAACGGGAGGGGGAAATCTTTTACGAGCAGTACTTC.

This rearrangement joins TRBV11-2 to TRBJ2-3; TRBD1 agrees at 9 bases. Germline lookup yields CDR1 SGHAT and CDR2 FQNNGV. The CDR3 extends over 18 amino acids. The V segment lost 3 bases and the J segment 0 bases; nucleotides outside the gene matches: 10. CDR3 loop: CASSFFVQTGGSTDTQYF. CDR3 DNA: TGTGCCAGCAGCTTTTTTGTGCAGACAGGGGGAAGCACAGATACGCAGTATTTT. Filled out from reference TRBV11-2 and TRBJ2-3, the complete variable domain reads EAGVAQSPRYKIIEKRQSVAFWCNPISGHATLYWYQQILGQGPKLLIQFQNNGVVDDSQLPKDRFSAERLKGVDSTLKIQPAKLEDSAVYLCASSFFVQTGGSTDTQYFGPGTRLTVL.

This CDR3 reads CASSEMSSGGADNEQFF. In DNA form, the CDR3 reads TGTGCCAGCAGTGAAATGTCTAGCGGGGGGGCCGATAATGAGCAGTTCTTC. The rearrangement links TRBV6-1 to TRBJ2-1; 12 bases agree with TRBD2. CDR1 and CDR2 (germline): MNHNS, SASEGT. This CDR3 is built from 17 residues. The J segment lost 7 bases and the V segment lost 2 bases, leaving 9 bases of the junction unmatched.

CDR3 sequence reads: CASSYHRDSTEAFF. Written as DNA, the CDR3 is TGTGCCAGCAGCTATCACAGGGATTCCACTGAAGCTTTCTTT. V is TRBV7-2 and J is TRBJ1-1, with D possibly matching TRBD1 (6 bases). CDR3 length equals 14 residues. V lost 4 bases, J lost 4 bases, and 13 bases lay in between. Germline CDR1 reads SGHTA; CDR2 reads FQGNSA.

The genes are TRBV15 and TRBJ2-1; TRBD2 matches at 7 bases. Trimming at V came to 1 base and at J to 7 bases, leaving 4 bases not matched to a gene. Germline CDR1 and CDR2: LNHNV and YYDKDF (reference sequence). The CDR3 totals 14 residues. The CDR3: CATSRANGGNEQFF. CDR3 nucleotides: TGTGCCACCAGCAGAGCTAACGGGGGGAATGAGCAGTTCTTC.

The genes are TRBV6-5 and TRBJ2-5, with a possible D match to TRBD1 (6 bases). Germline V gene sequence: CDR1 MNHEY, CDR2 SVGAGI. The V and J ends lost 5 bases and 4 bases respectively, with 17 bases between them. The CDR3 length is 15 residues. This CDR3 is CASSKQGQLVETQYF. The CDR3 region has the DNA TGTGCCAGCAGTAAACAGGGTCAGCTAGTAGAGACCCAGTACTTC.

The chain uses TRBV6-5 and TRBJ2-3, with 7 bases that match TRBD2. V shed 2 bases, J shed 2 bases, and the junction held 1 base outside the gene matches. The length of the CDR3 is 14 residues. The V gene's germline CDR1 is MNHEY and CDR2 SVGAGI. CDR3 sequence: CASSYRDYTDTQYF. CDR3 in DNA: TGTGCCAGCAGTTACCGGGACTACACAGATACGCAGTATTTT.

The chain is built from TRBV27 and TRBJ1-6; the match to TRBD1 covers 7 bases. Germline assignment: CDR1 MNHEY and CDR2 SMNVEV (reference sequence). The V and J ends lost 5 bases and 9 bases, in that order; junction bases with no gene match: 10. The CDR3 is 15 residues long. CDR3 nucleotides: TGTGCCAGCAGTCCGGGTAGGGGGCATCGTTCACCCCTCCACTTT. It encodes CASSPGRGHRSPLHF.

The chain uses TRBV28 and TRBJ2-7, with D tentatively TRBD1 (6 bases). CDR1 is MDHEN and CDR2 is SYDVKM in the germline V gene. Between the trimmed V and J ends, which lost 3 bases and 3 bases, there was a span of 9 bases. CDR3 size: 13 residues. The CDR3 protein is CASSFTGRYEQYV. The CDR3 nucleotides are TGTGCCAGCAGTTTCACAGGGCGCTACGAGCAGTACGTC.

The chain couples TRBV5-1 to TRBJ2-3; TRBD2 matches at 11 bases. The CDR3 is 17 residues long. Per germline, CDR1 SGHRS and CDR2 YFSETQ. The trim removed 2 bases at V and 2 bases at J, leaving 7 bases unmatched. This CDR3 is CASSFGLAGGITDTQYF. The CDR3 DNA sequence: TGCGCCAGCAGCTTTGGCTTAGCGGGGGGGATCACAGATACGCAGTATTTT.

This clone has more than one count but fewer than ten. This sequence joins TRBV2 and TRBJ2-7; maybe TRBD2 (7 bases). Trimming cost V 5 bases and J 2 bases, with 13 bases left between them. Germline V gene lookup returns CDR1 SNHLY and CDR2 FYNNEI. The CDR3 is made up of 14 amino acids. The CDR3 spells CASSLGGGTYEQYV. DNA of the CDR3: TGTGCCAGCAGTCTAGGGGGGGGCACCTACGAGCAGTACGTC.

In its sample, this clone was seen once. V and J are TRBV6-1 and TRBJ2-7; TRBD1 aligns across 7 bases. CDR3 length equals 13 residues. Per germline, CDR1 MNHNS and CDR2 SASEGT. The V gene end was trimmed by 2 bases and the J gene end by 4 bases; junction bases not matched to a gene: 2. The DNA for the CDR3 is TGTGCCAGCAGTGAAACGACAGGGTACGAGCAGTACGTC. Protein sequence: CASSETTGYEQYV.

This chain links TRBV5-1 with TRBJ2-5; maybe TRBD2 (6 bases). This CDR3 has 14 residues. The V and J ends lost 1 base and 5 bases respectively, with 12 bases between them. CDR1 is SGHRS and CDR2 is YFSETQ in the germline V gene. The CDR3 region is CASSLLTSSETQYF. CDR3 DNA sequence: TGCGCCAGCAGCTTGCTAACTAGCAGCGAGACCCAGTACTTC.

This chain links TRBV6-2 or TRBV6-3 with TRBJ2-1; 9 bases line up with TRBD2. The CDR3 extends over 16 amino acids. The junction had 7 bases not matched to a gene; V was cut back by 4 bases and J by 3 bases. CDR1 and CDR2 (germline): MNHEY, SVGEGT. In nucleotides, the CDR3 is TGTGCCAGCAGTTCCCTGCGGGGGGGCAACTACAATGAGCAGTTCTTC. Residues: CASSSLRGGNYNEQFF.